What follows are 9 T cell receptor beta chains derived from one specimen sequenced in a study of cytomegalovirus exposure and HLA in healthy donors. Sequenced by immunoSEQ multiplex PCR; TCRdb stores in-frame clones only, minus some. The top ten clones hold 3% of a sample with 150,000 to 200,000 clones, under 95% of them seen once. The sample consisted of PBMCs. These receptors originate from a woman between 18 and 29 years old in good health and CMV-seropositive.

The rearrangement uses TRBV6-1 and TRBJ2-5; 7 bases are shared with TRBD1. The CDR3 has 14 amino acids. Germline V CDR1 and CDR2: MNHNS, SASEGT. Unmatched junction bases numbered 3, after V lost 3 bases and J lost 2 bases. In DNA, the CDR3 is TGTGCCAGCAGTGAGGGACAGCCTCAAGAGACCCAGTACTTC. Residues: CASSEGQPQETQYF.

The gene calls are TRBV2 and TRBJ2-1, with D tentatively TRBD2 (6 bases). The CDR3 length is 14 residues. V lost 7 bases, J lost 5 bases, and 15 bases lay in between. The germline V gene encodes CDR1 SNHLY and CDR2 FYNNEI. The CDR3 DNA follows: TGTGCCAGCATTGGAGGGGACGAGAACAATGAGCAGTTCTTC. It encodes CASIGGDENNEQFF.

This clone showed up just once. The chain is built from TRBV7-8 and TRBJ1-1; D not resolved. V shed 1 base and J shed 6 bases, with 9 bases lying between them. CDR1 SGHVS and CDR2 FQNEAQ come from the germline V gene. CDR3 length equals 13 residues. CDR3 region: CASSLVQVPEAFF. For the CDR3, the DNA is TGTGCCAGCAGCTTAGTTCAGGTCCCTGAAGCTTTCTTT.

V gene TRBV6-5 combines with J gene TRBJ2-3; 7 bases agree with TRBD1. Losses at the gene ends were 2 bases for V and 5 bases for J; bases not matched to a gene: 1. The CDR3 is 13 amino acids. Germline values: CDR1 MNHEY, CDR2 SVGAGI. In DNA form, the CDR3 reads TGTGCCAGCAGTTACAACAGGGGAGATACGCAGTATTTT. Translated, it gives CASSYNRGDTQYF.

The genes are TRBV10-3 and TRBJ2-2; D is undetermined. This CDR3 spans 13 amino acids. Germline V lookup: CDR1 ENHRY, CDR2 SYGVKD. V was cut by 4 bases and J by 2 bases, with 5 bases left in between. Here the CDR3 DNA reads TGTGCCATCAGTGCTGTAAACACCGGGGAGCTGTTTTTT. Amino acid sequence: CAISAVNTGELFF.

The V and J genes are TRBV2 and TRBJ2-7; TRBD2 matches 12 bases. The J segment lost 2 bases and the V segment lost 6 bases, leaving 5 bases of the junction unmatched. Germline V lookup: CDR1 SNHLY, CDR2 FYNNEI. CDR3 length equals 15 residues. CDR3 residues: CASRLAGGPAYEQYF. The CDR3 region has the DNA TGTGCCAGCAGGCTAGCGGGAGGGCCTGCCTACGAGCAGTACTTC. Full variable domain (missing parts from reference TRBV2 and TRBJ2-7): EPEVTQTPSHQVTQMGQEVILRCVPISNHLYFYWYRQILGQKVEFLVSFYNNEISEKSEIFDDQFSVERPDGSNFTLKIRSTKLEDSAMYFCASRLAGGPAYEQYFGPGTRLTVT.

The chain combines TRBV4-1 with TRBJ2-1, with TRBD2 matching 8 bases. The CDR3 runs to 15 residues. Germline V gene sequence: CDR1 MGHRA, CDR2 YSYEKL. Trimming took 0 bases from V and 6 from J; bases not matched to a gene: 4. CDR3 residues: CASSQDPGTSNEQFF. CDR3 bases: TGCGCCAGCAGCCAAGATCCAGGGACTAGCAATGAGCAGTTCTTC.

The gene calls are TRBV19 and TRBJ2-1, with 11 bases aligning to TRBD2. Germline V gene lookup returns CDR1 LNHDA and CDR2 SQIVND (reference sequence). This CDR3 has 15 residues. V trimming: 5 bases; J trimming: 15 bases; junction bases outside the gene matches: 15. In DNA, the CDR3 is TGTGCCAGTAGTTCTGAGGGTACTAGCGGGAGCGCAAGGTTCTTC. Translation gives CASSSEGTSGSARFF. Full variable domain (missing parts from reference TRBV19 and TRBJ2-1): DGGITQSPKYLFRKEGQNVTLSCEQNLNHDAMYWYRQDPGQGLRLIYYSQIVNDFQKGDIAEGYSVSREKKESFPLTVTSAQKNPTAFYLCASSSEGTSGSARFFGPGTRLTVL.

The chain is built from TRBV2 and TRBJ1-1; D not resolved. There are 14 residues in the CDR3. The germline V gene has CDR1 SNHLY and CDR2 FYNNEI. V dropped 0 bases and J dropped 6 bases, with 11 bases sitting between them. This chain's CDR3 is CASSEATWEAEAFF. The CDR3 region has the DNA TGTGCCAGCAGTGAAGCGACCTGGGAGGCTGAAGCTTTCTTT.